This entry concerns a single T cell receptor (beta chain). Its ends do not fully match the called genes, so a read error is possible. The data were obtained in a study of blood T cells in healthy people across ages. The wider study: Template switching captured about one barcoded beta molecule per two T cells.

The second PCR ran about 6 to 11 cycles with a sample-barcoded 5' primer and J-beta primers. Each cDNA was tagged by a template-switch adaptor containing 12 random nucleotides. TCRdb ran MiXCR on the 5' RACE reads and lists one entry per CDR3 protein. The sample has 900,000 to 950,000 distinct CDR3 sequences, 25% to 30% seen once. The CDR3 runs 15 residues. CDR1 and CDR2 from the germline V gene are SGDLS and YYNGEE. This same sample was also taken into another study, of T cells of mothers and their children. That work adds: The authors detected no persistent microchimeric T cell clones.

The chain carries TRBV9 and TRBJ1-6; D is ambiguous. Sample: blood. This clonotype was obtained from a woman aged 40 to 55 in good health. DNA for the CDR3: TGTGTCAGCAGCGCATCCTCGGGGTATAATTCACCCCTCCACTTT. It codes for CVSSASSGYNSPLHF.